The rows below give T cell receptor beta chains drawn from one sample of a study of T-cell memory formation after mild COVID-19. TCRdb re-analysed the 5' RACE reads in MiXCR, keeping a single row per CDR3 protein. The sample holds 350,000 to 400,000 distinct CDR3 sequences, over 13% seen once. Sample: PBMCs or a T cell subset sorted from them (not recorded which). Receptors originate from a man aged 18 to 35 who had mild COVID-19 (a few samples of this study predate the infection). Cell type and time point are not known. Each CDR3 is given with its conserved first and last residue. A D gene is named only where the DNA matches it firmly. Clone size is stated in some rows and not others, as once, few, many or a class when expanded.

CDR3 length,clone size,D gene,J gene,V gene,CDR3 protein,CDR3 DNA
16,.,.,TRBJ2-3,TRBV6-5,CASSYSNSGTRDTQYF,TGTGCCAGCAGTTACTCGAATTCCGGAACTAGGGATACGCAGTATTTT
16,many,TRBD1,TRBJ2-1,TRBV5-1,CASSPRGQGALNEQFF,TGCGCCAGCAGCCCGAGGGGGCAGGGGGCGCTCAATGAGCAGTTCTTC
17,many,.,TRBJ2-2,TRBV12-3/TRBV12-4,CASSQSAAVANTGELFF,TGTGCCAGCAGCCAAAGCGCAGCGGTCGCGAACACCGGGGAGCTGTTTTTT
14,.,.,TRBJ2-5,TRBV5-4,CASRPRSSEETQYF,TGTGCCAGCAGACCCCGGAGCTCCGAAGAGACCCAGTACTTC
14,.,.,TRBJ1-5,TRBV18,CASSQDRTYQPQHF,TGTGCCAGCTCACAGGACAGAACCTATCAGCCCCAGCATTTT
15,.,TRBD2,TRBJ2-3,TRBV4-2,CASSQETSGSDTQYF,TGTGCCAGCAGCCAAGAGACTAGCGGCTCCGATACGCAGTATTTT
13,many,.,TRBJ1-4,TRBV7-9,CASEGQGAEKLFF,TGTGCCAGCGAAGGACAAGGCGCTGAAAAACTGTTTTTT
15,few,.,TRBJ1-5,TRBV9,CASSVDGTVATPQHF,TGTGCCAGCAGCGTAGACGGGACGGTAGCGACGCCCCAGCATTTT
15,few,TRBD2,TRBJ2-1,TRBV5-1,CASSLERGYTNEQFF,TGCGCCAGCAGCTTGGAGCGGGGGTACACCAATGAGCAGTTCTTC
15,many,TRBD2,TRBJ2-7,TRBV4-1,CASSRSGGSTYEQYF,TGCGCCAGCAGCCGCAGCGGGGGATCCACCTACGAGCAGTACTTC
14,few,TRBD1,TRBJ1-2,TRBV7-2,CASSPDRGHSGYTF,TGTGCCAGCAGCCCCGACAGGGGGCACAGTGGCTACACCTTC
16,few,.,TRBJ1-5,TRBV5-1,CASSFGPQNPVEPQHF,TGCGCCAGCAGCTTCGGACCCCAGAATCCCGTGGAGCCCCAGCATTTT
13,.,.,TRBJ1-5,TRBV6-1,CASNPLWDQPQHF,TGTGCCAGCAATCCCCTGTGGGATCAGCCCCAGCATTTT
15,few,TRBD1,TRBJ2-7,TRBV5-1,CASSLLGTGGHEQYF,TGCGCCAGCAGCTTGTTAGGGACAGGGGGTCACGAGCAGTACTTC
17,many,TRBD2,TRBJ2-3,TRBV4-1,CASSHASRGGRTDTQYF,TGCGCCAGCAGCCATGCATCGCGGGGGGGCCGGACAGATACGCAGTATTTT
14,.,TRBD1,TRBJ1-2,TRBV6-2/TRBV6-3,CASSYSGQVNGYTF,TGTGCCAGCAGTTACTCAGGACAGGTGAATGGCTACACCTTC
16,many,.,TRBJ2-3,TRBV7-9,CASSLEIWGDTDTQYF,TGTGCCAGCAGCTTAGAAATATGGGGGGACACAGATACGCAGTATTTT
15,.,TRBD1,TRBJ2-2,TRBV18,CASSSGTVNTGELFF,TGTGCCAGCTCATCGGGGACAGTGAACACCGGGGAGCTGTTTTTT
14,.,TRBD1,TRBJ2-2,TRBV11-2,CASSAGQGTGELFF,TGTGCCAGCAGCGCCGGACAGGGGACCGGGGAGCTGTTTTTT
16,once,TRBD2,TRBJ2-1,TRBV5-1,CASSDRTSGGHNEQFF,TGCGCCAGCAGCGACCGGACTAGCGGGGGTCATAATGAGCAGTTCTTC
14,.,.,TRBJ2-4,TRBV11-2,CATQGALAKNIQYF,TGTGCCACACAGGGTGCTCTAGCCAAAAACATTCAGTACTTC
15,.,TRBD1,TRBJ1-1,TRBV4-1,CASSQVVTGGTEAFF,TGCGCCAGCAGCCAAGTGGTGACAGGGGGCACTGAAGCTTTCTTT
16,.,.,TRBJ2-7,TRBV15,CATSRVRGAGSYEQYF,TGTGCCACCAGCAGAGTTAGGGGGGCAGGGTCCTACGAGCAGTACTTC
19,.,TRBD2,TRBJ2-1,TRBV7-2,CASSPRGLAGSSSYNEQLF,TGTGCCAGCAGCCCCAGGGGACTAGCGGGGTCGAGCTCCTACAATGAGCAGTTATTC
17,.,TRBD2,TRBJ2-1,TRBV4-1,CASSQRAGTSENNEQFF,TGCGCCAGCAGCCAACGGGCCGGGACTAGCGAGAACAATGAGCAGTTCTTC
17,.,TRBD1,TRBJ2-1,TRBV7-9,CASSGNSDRGLYNEQFF,TGTGCCAGCAGCGGGAATTCGGACAGGGGGCTCTACAATGAGCAGTTCTTC
13,few,.,TRBJ1-5,TRBV2,CASSVGSDQPQHF,TGTGCCAGCAGTGTAGGGTCGGATCAGCCCCAGCATTTT
14,.,.,TRBJ2-7,TRBV18,CASSPGPHPGEQYF,TGTGCCAGCTCACCGGGCCCCCACCCAGGCGAGCAGTACTTC